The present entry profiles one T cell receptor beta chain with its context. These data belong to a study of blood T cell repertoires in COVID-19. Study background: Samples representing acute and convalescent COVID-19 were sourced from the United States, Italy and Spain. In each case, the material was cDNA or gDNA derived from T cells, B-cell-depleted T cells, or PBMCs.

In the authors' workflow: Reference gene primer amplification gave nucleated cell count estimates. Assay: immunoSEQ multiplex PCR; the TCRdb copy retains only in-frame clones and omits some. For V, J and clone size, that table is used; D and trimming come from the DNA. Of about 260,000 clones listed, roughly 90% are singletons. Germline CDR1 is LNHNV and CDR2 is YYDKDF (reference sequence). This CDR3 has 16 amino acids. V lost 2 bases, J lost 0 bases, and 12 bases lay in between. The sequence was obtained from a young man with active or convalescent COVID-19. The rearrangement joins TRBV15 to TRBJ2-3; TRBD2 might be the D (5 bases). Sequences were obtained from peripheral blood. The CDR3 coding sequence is TGTGCCACCAGCAGAAATAGCGAGACTAGCACAGATACGCAGTATTTT. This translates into CATSRNSETSTDTQYF. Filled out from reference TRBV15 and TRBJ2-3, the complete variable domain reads DAMVIQNPRYQVTQFGKPVTLSCSQTLNHNVMYWYQQKSSQAPKLLFHYYDKDFNNEADTPDNFQSRRPNTSFCFLDIRSPGLGDTAMYLCATSRNSETSTDTQYFGPGTRLTVL.